This TCR beta chain was identified in a study of blood T cell repertoires in COVID-19. Authors' processing steps: Reference gene primers were amplified, and this amplification served to estimate nucleated cell counts. Assay used: immunoSEQ multiplex PCR; TCRdb lists only in-frame clones, some missing. From that table come the V and J calls and clone size; the DNA was used to work out D and trimming. The sample lists approximately 150,000 clones; over 80% were seen once. V lost 2 bases to trimming and J lost 1 base; unmatched junction nucleotides: 4. Germline-derived CDR1 and CDR2 are SGDLS and YYNGEE. The CDR3 is 15 residues long.

The sequence was collected from a man aged 50 to 60 who had recovered from COVID-19. Sequenced: peripheral blood. V and J are TRBV9 and TRBJ2-7, with 9 bases fitting TRBD1. The CDR3 DNA is TGTGCCAGCAGCGTTGGACAGGGGCAGTCCTACGAGCAGTACTTC. It specifies CASSVGQGQSYEQYF.